Here is one T cell receptor (beta chain) with its context. Its antigen is not identified. As the CDR3 is not closed by the conserved phenylalanine or tryptophan, this likely results from a read error. This specimen belongs to a study of T cells in Graves' hyperthyroidism and ophthalmopathy. Overall study findings and caveats: Most clonotypes expanded in thyroid above 0.001 were likewise present in blood.

Clinical symptoms, serum thyroxine and TRAb, thyroid ultrasound and orbital computed tomography together formed the diagnostic basis. Trimming shortened V by 1 base and J by 2 bases, and 7 bases separated the two germline ends. The CDR3 has 13 residues. CDR1 and CDR2 (germline): SGHDT, YYEEEE. The source material, RNA transcripts, was used to amplify TCR beta CDR3 regions. The HTBI primer set drove a first-round RT-PCR of the TCR CDR3. TCRdb analysed the multiplex PCR reads with MiXCR anew, one entry per CDR3 protein. The table includes some 600,000 distinct CDR3 sequences, around 13% detected once. The chain has TRBV5-6 and TRBJ2-7; D is undetermined. The clonotype was recovered from a woman aged 25-40 years with Graves' hyperthyroidism that later progressed to Graves' ophthalmopathy. Sequenced: blood. CDR3 region: CASSLSYPYEQYL. The CDR3, as DNA: TGTGCCAGCAGCTTGAGTTACCCCTACGAGCAGTACCTC.